Below are 23 T cell receptor beta chains sequenced from a single sample in a study of blood T cells in healthy people across ages (dated by TCRdb to the mid-2010s). Libraries were made using 5' RACE. The sequencer listed for this sample is Illumina HiSeq 2500. A second roughly 7 to 11 cycle PCR used a sample-barcoded 5' primer and a J-beta primer mix. TCRdb reran the public reads through fastp at Q25 and MiXCR, keeping productive beta chains. CDR3 protein sequences are deduplicated, and each keeps its most common genes and DNA. The sample includes about 540,000 distinct CDR3 sequences, with more than 20% observed a single time. Around 10% of the sample rests with the top ten. The same data also contributed to another study, on T cells of mothers and their children.

The source material was blood. The receptors here all came from a boy aged 5-17 years in good health.

This clonotype has only a few counts. The chain has TRBV6-2 or TRBV6-3 and TRBJ2-1, with 9 bases lining up with TRBD1. The CDR3 has 15 residues. The V and J ends lost 4 bases and 3 bases, in that order; junction bases with no gene match: 4. Looked up from germline, CDR1 is MNHEY and CDR2 is SVGEGT. The CDR3 DNA is TGTGCCAGCAGTTTCACGGGACAGGGCTACAATGAGCAGTTCTTC. Encoded protein: CASSFTGQGYNEQFF.

This clonotype appeared a few times. J is TRBJ2-1 and V is TRBV6-2 or TRBV6-3; 9 nucleotides agree with TRBD2. The CDR3 has 15 amino acids. The V and J ends lost 6 bases and 8 bases, in that order; junction bases with no gene match: 11. Per the germline V gene, CDR1 is MNHEY and CDR2 is SVGEGT. The CDR3 DNA is TGTGCCAGCAGGTTAGCGGGGGCCGTCCAGCATGAGCAGTTCTTC. Translating gives CASRLAGAVQHEQFF.

The V call is TRBV5-1, the J call TRBJ2-5; D not certain. CDR1 and CDR2 from the germline V gene are SGHRS and YFSETQ. The CDR3 has 15 residues. V was clipped by 0 bases and J by 1 base, with 10 bases between them. The CDR3 reads CASSLAVPTQETQYF. As DNA, the CDR3 is TGCGCCAGCAGCTTGGCCGTGCCCACCCAAGAGACCCAGTACTTC. The variable domain in full, with the rest retrieved from reference TRBV5-1 and TRBJ2-5, is KAGVTQTPRYLIKTRGQQVTLSCSPISGHRSVSWYQQTPGQGLQFLFEYFSETQRNKGNFPGRFSGRQFSNSRSEMNVSTLELGDSALYLCASSLAVPTQETQYFGPGTRLLVL.

This clonotype was counted between two and nine times. The chain is built from TRBV7-2 and TRBJ2-2, with a tentative D call TRBD2 (6 bases). CDR3 length: 15 residues. CDR1 SGHTA and CDR2 FQGNSA come from the germline V gene. V lost 5 bases, J lost 1 base, and 11 bases lay in between. The CDR3 loop is CASSARLGNTGELFF. The DNA for the CDR3 is TGTGCCAGCAGCGCCAGACTAGGGAACACCGGGGAGCTGTTTTTT.

For this clonotype: No conserved phenylalanine or tryptophan is present at the end of the CDR3, so a read error is the likely explanation. V usage is TRBV2 and J usage is TRBJ2-5; perhaps TRBD2 as D (5 bases). Germline CDR1 SNHLY, CDR2 FYNNEI. The CDR3 spans 17 residues. V lost 6 bases, J lost 4 bases, and 24 bases lay in between. The CDR3 coding sequence is TGTGCCAGCAGCGGCAATCCGCGGGTGGGTGTGGGAGAGACCCAGTACCTC. Its translation: CASSGNPRVGVGETQYL.

The V call is TRBV11-2, the J call TRBJ2-5; D is ambiguous. The CDR3 has 15 amino acids. Germline V gives CDR1 SGHAT, CDR2 FQNNGV. V dropped 1 base and J dropped 1 base, with 10 bases sitting between them. CDR3 DNA sequence: TGTGCCAGCAGCTTAGTATGGGGAAGCCAAGAGACCCAGTACTTC. This gives the protein CASSLVWGSQETQYF.

This clonotype occurred a few times. The J gene is TRBJ2-1, the V gene TRBV9, with TRBD2 identical over 9 bases. V was pared by 0 bases and J by 8 bases, with 6 bases of the junction left unmatched. Per germline, CDR1 SGDLS and CDR2 YYNGEE. CDR3 length equals 15 residues. The CDR3 is CASSVGFSGSYEQFF. The CDR3 nucleotides are TGTGCCAGCAGCGTAGGCTTTAGCGGGAGCTATGAGCAGTTCTTC.

This clonotype was seen only a few times. The chain carries TRBV20-1 and TRBJ1-4; perhaps TRBD1 as D (6 bases). This CDR3 comprises 14 residues. Trimming took off 6 bases at V and 7 bases at J, with 18 bases between the two ends. In germline, CDR1 is DFQATT, CDR2 SNEGSKA (reference sequence). CDR3 coding DNA: TGCAGTGCCTCCCCAGGGGAGGGGCCTGAAAAACTGTTTTTT. It is translated as CSASPGEGPEKLFF.

This clonotype was picked up a small number of times. The chain couples TRBV4-3 to TRBJ2-6; maybe TRBD1 (5 bases). CDR1 LGHNA and CDR2 YSLEER come from the germline V gene. The CDR3 is 16 residues long. Between the trimmed V and J ends, which lost 1 base and 3 bases, there was a span of 10 bases. The CDR3 bases are TGCGCCAGCAGCCAAGGTTTGGGGCGTGGGGCCAACGTCCTGACTTTC. Encoded protein: CASSQGLGRGANVLTF.

The table lists this clonotype with a few counts. The chain employs TRBV6-2 or TRBV6-3 and TRBJ2-3; weak D call: TRBD2 (5 bases). CDR1 and CDR2 (germline): MNHEY, SVGEGT. This CDR3 is built from 15 residues. Trimming pared 6 bases from V and 4 bases from J, leaving 17 bases between. CDR3 coding DNA: TGTGCCAGCAGCCGATTATCGGGGTCTTCAGATACGCAGTATTTT. Protein sequence: CASSRLSGSSDTQYF.

This clonotype was counted only a few times. This sequence joins TRBV5-1 and TRBJ1-4; 8 bases agree with TRBD1. Germline V gene sequence: CDR1 SGHRS, CDR2 YFSETQ. This CDR3 comprises 16 residues. V lost 4 bases to trimming and J lost 4 bases; unmatched junction nucleotides: 9. The CDR3 DNA is TGCGCCAGCAGCCCCACGCGGACAGGGAATAATGAAAAACTGTTTTTT. This gives the protein CASSPTRTGNNEKLFF.

The chain links TRBV3-1 to TRBJ1-6; perhaps TRBD1 as D (5 bases). Germline V gives CDR1 LGHDT, CDR2 YNNKEL (reference sequence). Trimming cost V 0 bases and J 0 bases, with 9 bases left between them. The CDR3 extends over 17 amino acids. The CDR3 loop is CASSQDLRGSYNSPLHF. CDR3 DNA: TGTGCCAGCAGCCAAGACCTGAGGGGCTCCTATAATTCACCCCTCCACTTT.

The chain couples TRBV13 to TRBJ2-5; 8 bases are a match to TRBD2. The J call may be mistaken, given a closer DNA end match to TRBJ2-7. The germline V gene has CDR1 PRHDT and CDR2 FYEKMQ (reference sequence). The CDR3 runs 13 residues. The CDR3 region is CASSLGTSDEQYF. In DNA, the CDR3 is TGTGCCAGCAGCTTAGGGACTAGCGACGAGCAGTACTTC.

CDR3 bases: TGTGCCAGCAGCTTATCCAGCCGCGCAGATACGCAGTATTTT. Its protein product is CASSLSSRADTQYF. This chain uses TRBV7-2 with TRBJ2-3; D uncertain. The CDR3 contains 14 residues. Deletions cut 2 bases from V and 4 bases from J, with 10 bases between. Germline-derived CDR1 and CDR2 are SGHTA and FQGNSA. The whole variable domain, filled in from reference TRBV7-2 and TRBJ2-3, reads GAGVSQSPSNKVTEKGKDVELRCDPISGHTALYWYRQSLGQGLEFLIYFQGNSAPDKSGLPSDRFSAERTGGSVSTLTIQRTQQEDSAVYLCASSLSSRADTQYFGPGTRLTVL.

Only a few counts were recorded for this clonotype. CDR3 region: CASKSRDVIITDTQYF. The CDR3 coding sequence is TGTGCCAGCAAAAGCCGGGACGTAATAATCACAGATACGCAGTATTTT. The chain recombines TRBV6-1 with TRBJ2-3, with D tentatively TRBD1 or TRBD2 (5 bases each). The V gene's germline CDR1 is MNHNS and CDR2 SASEGT. V lost 7 bases and J 2 bases, leaving 19 bases between the germline ends. This CDR3 spans 16 amino acids.

This clonotype was seen only a few times. The V gene is TRBV7-9, the J gene TRBJ2-1; 7 positions match TRBD2. V was pared by 1 base and J by 1 base, with 10 bases of the junction left unmatched. The CDR3 has 18 amino acids. Germline lookup yields CDR1 SEHNR and CDR2 FQNEAQ (reference sequence). For the CDR3, the DNA is TGTGCCAGCAGCTTAGTGGCTAGCGGAATAATATCCTACAATGAGCAGTTCTTC. It specifies CASSLVASGIISYNEQFF. Filled out from reference TRBV7-9 and TRBJ2-1, the complete variable domain reads DTGVSQNPRHKITKRGQNVTFRCDPISEHNRLYWYRQTLGQGPEFLTYFQNEAQLEKSRLLSDRFSAERPKGSFSTLEIQRTEQGDSAMYLCASSLVASGIISYNEQFFGPGTRLTVL.

The chain carries TRBV7-2 and TRBJ1-4; 7 bases match TRBD1. CDR3 length: 17 amino acids. J was trimmed by 1 base and V by 0 bases; bases with no gene match: 5. In germline, CDR1 is SGHTA, CDR2 FQGNSA. This CDR3 reads CASSLALQGETNEKLFF. CDR3 in DNA: TGTGCCAGCAGCTTAGCGCTCCAGGGGGAAACTAATGAAAAACTGTTTTTT.

A few counts support this clonotype. V is TRBV10-2 and J is TRBJ2-7, with D possibly TRBD1 on 6 matching bases. This CDR3 has 12 residues. The germline gives CDR1 WSHSY, CDR2 SAAADI. Trimming left V 8 bases short and J 3 bases short, with 11 bases between. CDR3 nucleotides: TGCGCCAGCCGGAACAGGGACTACGAGCAGTACTTC. Protein: CASRNRDYEQYF.

This rearrangement joins TRBV20-1 to TRBJ2-3; the match to TRBD1 covers 11 bases. Looked up from germline, CDR1 is DFQATT and CDR2 is SNEGSKA (reference sequence). The junction had 4 bases not matched to a gene; V was cut back by 6 bases and J by 8 bases. This CDR3 comprises 12 residues. The CDR3, as DNA: TGCAGTGCCCGCGGGACAGGGGGTACGCAGTATTTT. Encoded protein: CSARGTGGTQYF.

This clonotype was counted a few times. The chain recombines TRBV20-1 with TRBJ2-1; 7 bases are shared with TRBD1. V lost 5 bases to trimming and J lost 0 bases; unmatched junction nucleotides: 7. The germline gives CDR1 DFQATT, CDR2 SNEGSKA (reference sequence). The CDR3 runs 15 residues. The CDR3 reads CSAGVGDSSYNEQFF. CDR3 in DNA: TGCAGTGCTGGAGTGGGGGACAGCTCCTACAATGAGCAGTTCTTC.

The rearrangement joins TRBV7-9 to TRBJ2-7; 8 nucleotides agree with TRBD1. The CDR3 contains 14 residues. The J segment lost 5 bases and the V segment lost 5 bases, leaving 8 bases of the junction unmatched. The germline V gene encodes CDR1 SEHNR and CDR2 FQNEAQ (reference sequence). The CDR3 loop is CASSLQGAGHEQYF. In nucleotides, the CDR3 is TGTGCCAGCAGCCTGCAGGGGGCTGGACACGAGCAGTACTTC.

The chain has TRBV3-1 and TRBJ1-2; D is unclear. CDR1 LGHDT and CDR2 YNNKEL come from the germline V gene (reference sequence). The V and J ends lost 0 bases and 8 bases respectively, with 13 bases between them. The CDR3 consists of 14 residues. The CDR3 protein is CASSQDFDNRGYTF. DNA for the CDR3: TGTGCCAGCAGCCAAGATTTCGACAATAGGGGCTACACCTTC.

Only one count was recorded for this clonotype. The chain couples TRBV7-9 to TRBJ2-1; no clear D. The CDR3 has 14 amino acids. V was shortened by 0 bases and J by 12 bases, with 15 bases between the two germline ends. CDR1 and CDR2 from the germline V gene are SEHNR and FQNEAQ (reference sequence). CDR3 residues: CASSLAGSGDGQFF. The CDR3 nucleotides read TGTGCCAGCAGCTTAGCAGGCTCAGGAGATGGGCAGTTCTTC. Based on the CDR3 plus reference TRBV7-9 and TRBJ2-1, the full variable domain is DTGVSQNPRHKITKRGQNVTFRCDPISEHNRLYWYRQTLGQGPEFLTYFQNEAQLEKSRLLSDRFSAERPKGSFSTLEIQRTEQGDSAMYLCASSLAGSGDGQFFGPGTRLTVL.